This T cell receptor (beta chain) was documented in a study of Tregs in tolerant kidney transplant recipients. Sequencing was performed with immunoSEQ multiplex PCR; in TCRdb, only in-frame clones are kept and a portion is missing. The table shows roughly 80,000 clones, with over 75% occurring only once. The CDR3 is 14 residues long. V shed 5 bases and J shed 4 bases, with 14 bases lying between them. Germline V gene sequence: CDR1 SGHAT, CDR2 FQNNGV. Mixed chimerism was transient after nonmyeloablative marrow transplants from related graft donors. The material was CD4+ T cells from blood (PBMCs), obtained 24 months after the transplant. This receptor was obtained from a human patient who received a combined kidney and bone marrow transplant. Some T cells may have come from the graft donor. This sequence joins TRBV11-2 and TRBJ2-5; tentatively, D is TRBD2 (6 bases). The DNA for the CDR3 is TGTGCCAGCAGCCGCCAGCGGGCGTCAGAGACCCAGTACTTC. Residues: CASSRQRASETQYF. Looking up the rest from reference TRBV11-2 and TRBJ2-5 gives the full variable domain: EAGVAQSPRYKIIEKRQSVAFWCNPISGHATLYWYQQILGQGPKLLIQFQNNGVVDDSQLPKDRFSAERLKGVDSTLKIQPAKLEDSAVYLCASSRQRASETQYFGPGTRLLVL.